This T cell receptor (beta chain) was sequenced for a study of shared clonotypes between healthy human individuals. About the research overall: Participating donors consisted of a couple of women and a few men aged 18 to 49.

The naive CD8 fraction comprised CD45RO-negative cells positively selected for CCR7 and excluded terminally differentiated effector memory CD45RA+ cells. Some clones are missing from TCRdb's copy, which holds only in-frame ones; the method was immunoSEQ multiplex PCR. The data show millions of clones, about 92% seen once. Sequencing was done on a sample of naive CD8+ T cells from PBMCs. The clonotype originates from a man younger than 35 in good health. Some clones in this sample may be carry-over from other donors' samples.

The CDR3 is CASSEHDSDEVAFF. For the CDR3, the DNA is TGTGCCAGCAGTGAGCACGACAGCGACGAGGTAGCTTTCTTT. The chain employs TRBV2 and TRBJ1-1, with D perhaps TRBD1 (5 bases). Germline CDR1 and CDR2: SNHLY and FYNNEI. This CDR3 contains 14 residues. V lost 3 bases to trimming and J lost 10 bases, with 18 bases between them.